This T cell receptor beta chain was found in a study of molecular identifiers for immune sequencing clone quantification. TCRdb independently ran MiXCR on the PCR reads; one entry per CDR3 protein. The data show about 510,000 distinct CDR3 sequences, about 22% seen once. This CDR3 has 15 amino acids. In germline, CDR1 is SGHRS, CDR2 YFSETQ. Study findings and constraints: More than 97% of effector molecules, versus under 1% of naive-cell molecules, belonged to clones above 20 RNA copies. Amid 940,000 or so naive cells, spiked Jurkat TCR RNA from one cell was reportedly still detectable.

Naive CD8 T cells, phenotype CD8+CD4-CCR7+CD45RA+, were sorted. As regards this clonotype: Antigen: not known. A read error may explain this, as a much larger clone is one base away.

This chain links TRBV5-1 with TRBJ2-7, with D perhaps assigned TRBD1 or TRBD2 (6 bases each). The receptor comes from a human donor in good health. Some libraries in this study had Jurkat cell RNA spiked in. The specimen was naive CD8+ T cells from blood, with Jurkat cell RNA spiked in. Subset given: FACS-sorted CD8+CD4-CCR7+CD45RA+ naive T cells. CDR3 sequence: CACSPSGGQLYEQYF. The CDR3 bases are TGCGCCTGCAGCCCCTCCGGGGGCCAACTCTACGAGCAGTACTTC.